Following are 2 T cell receptor beta chains from one sample sequenced in a study of identical twins. TCRdb processed the 5' RACE reads anew with MiXCR; each CDR3 protein has one entry. The data hold 600,000 to 800,000 distinct CDR3 sequences, with less than 25% observed a single time. Separately, the same data were catalogued under a study of T cells expressing NK-cell markers.

Input material: PBMCs. The receptor source for this set is a woman aged 18-35 years in good health.

At least ten counts were recorded for this clonotype. The V gene is TRBV7-9, the J gene TRBJ1-2, with a possible D match to TRBD1 (5 bases). The V gene's germline CDR1 is SEHNR and CDR2 FQNEAQ (reference sequence). The CDR3 runs 14 residues. Trimming shortened V by 5 bases and J by 3 bases, and 13 bases separated the two germline ends. CDR3 region: CASSPMGPYYGYTF. The CDR3, as DNA: TGTGCCAGCAGCCCCATGGGGCCCTACTATGGCTACACCTTC.

In its sample, this clonotype was seen a few times. The chain uses TRBV29-1 and TRBJ2-7; weak D call: TRBD2 (5 bases). This CDR3 is built from 16 residues. Trimming took 1 base from V and 3 from J, leaving 19 bases between them. Germline V CDR1 and CDR2: SQVTM, ANQGSEA. CDR3 in amino acids: CSVEGTLKGSYYEQYF. The CDR3 nucleotides are TGCAGCGTTGAAGGGACGCTTAAAGGGAGCTACTACGAGCAGTACTTC.